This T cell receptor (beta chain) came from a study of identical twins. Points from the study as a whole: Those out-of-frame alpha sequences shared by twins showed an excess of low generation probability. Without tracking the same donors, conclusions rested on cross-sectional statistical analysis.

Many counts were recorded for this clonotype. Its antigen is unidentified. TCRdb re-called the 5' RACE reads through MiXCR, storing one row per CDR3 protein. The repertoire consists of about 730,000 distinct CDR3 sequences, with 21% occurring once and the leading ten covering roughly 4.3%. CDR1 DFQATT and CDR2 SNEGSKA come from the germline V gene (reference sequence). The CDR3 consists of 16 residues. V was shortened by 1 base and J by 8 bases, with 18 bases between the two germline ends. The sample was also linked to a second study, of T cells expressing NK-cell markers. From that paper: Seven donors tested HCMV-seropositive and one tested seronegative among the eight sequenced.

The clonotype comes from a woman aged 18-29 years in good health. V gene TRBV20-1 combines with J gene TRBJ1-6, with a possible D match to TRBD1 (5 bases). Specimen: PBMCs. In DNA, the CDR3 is TGCAGTGCTAGAGGAACAGAGGGGTCCTCATATTCACCCCTCCACTTT. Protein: CSARGTEGSSYSPLHF.